The rows below give T cell receptor beta chains drawn from one sample of a study of blood T cell repertoires in COVID-19. Data came from immunoSEQ multiplex PCR; TCRdb stores just in-frame clones and leaves some out. The sample holds about 210,000 clones, around 86% seen once. The sequencing input was PBMCs or T cells enriched from blood (not recorded which). The source of these receptors is a woman aged 50 to 60 with acute COVID-19. Both conserved end residues are part of each CDR3. The order of the fields is J gene, V gene, D gene, CDR3 protein. The D gene is left open where the match is weak.

TRBJ2-1 | TRBV5-1 | TRBD1 | CASSSGTGRYNEQFF
TRBJ2-7 | TRBV7-9 | - | CASSITTGLRYEQYF
TRBJ2-7 | TRBV7-8 | - | CASSLAEGASYEQYF
TRBJ2-7 | TRBV19 | - | CASSGGGSGSYEQYF
TRBJ2-7 | TRBV28 | TRBD2 | CASSLGNLAGAPYEQYF
TRBJ1-4 | TRBV4-1 | - | CASSLTGPPLLNEKLFF
TRBJ1-2 | TRBV11-1 | - | CATENNYGYTF
TRBJ1-6 | TRBV30 | TRBD1 | CAWGLQGVDSPLHF
TRBJ1-2 | TRBV29-1 | - | CSIDSNYGYTF
TRBJ2-1 | TRBV7-2 | - | CASSNARTGRGNEQFF
TRBJ2-3 | TRBV19 | - | CASSMARNTDTQYF
TRBJ2-1 | TRBV19 | TRBD1 | CASSYRGQMNEQFF
TRBJ2-7 | TRBV28 | TRBD1 | CASCRIDGTGCYEQYF
TRBJ2-7 | TRBV7-2 | TRBD1 | CASSGQATGEQYF
TRBJ1-5 | TRBV27 | - | CASSRGDSKNNQPQHF
TRBJ2-1 | TRBV18 | TRBD1 | CASSPLAQGASYEQFF
TRBJ1-2 | TRBV27 | TRBD1 | CASSKKTGAGDYGYTF
TRBJ1-5 | TRBV6-1 | TRBD1 | CASSELGQGIRQPQHF
TRBJ2-5 | TRBV6-2/TRBV6-3 | TRBD2 | CASSSRGGQETQYF
TRBJ1-4 | TRBV28 | - | CASRGPGSNEKLFF
TRBJ1-5 | TRBV19 | - | CASSIPSARQPQHF
TRBJ2-1 | TRBV29-1 | - | CSATRYNEQFF
TRBJ2-5 | TRBV7-8 | TRBD1 | CASSQRTGGGETQYF
TRBJ2-1 | TRBV2 | TRBD2 | CASNGGSSEQFF
TRBJ1-4 | TRBV7-2 | - | CASSLNRVLNEKLFF
TRBJ1-6 | TRBV5-6 | - | CASRFGDKQNSPLHF
TRBJ1-4 | TRBV3-1/TRBV3-2 | - | CASSHPQVGEKLFF
TRBJ1-4 | TRBV4-1 | - | CASSQDRTSGPMKLFF
TRBJ1-1 | TRBV29-1 | - | CSVPRQAPGMNTEAFF
TRBJ2-3 | TRBV2 | - | CAFQTGTDTDTQYF
TRBJ1-1 | TRBV11-2 | - | CASSLGQGRTRTEAFF
TRBJ1-2 | TRBV7-3 | - | CASSTRQLPNYGYTF
TRBJ1-5 | TRBV7-8 | - | CASSPRRDNQPQHF
TRBJ2-5 | TRBV27 | TRBD2 | CASSLAGVALGTQYF
TRBJ2-7 | TRBV9 | TRBD1 | CASSTSTGSYEQYF
TRBJ1-1 | TRBV3-1/TRBV3-2 | TRBD1 | CASSLRQGANTEAFF
TRBJ1-3 | TRBV7-8 | TRBD1 | CASSLARKGAGGNTIYF
TRBJ2-5 | TRBV19 | TRBD1 | CASSPYRTGVSETQYF
TRBJ2-1 | TRBV11-3 | - | CASAGQIYNEQFF
TRBJ2-2 | TRBV4-1 | TRBD1 | CASSRGQGTTGELFF
TRBJ2-7 | TRBV4-2 | TRBD2 | CASSSRLAGGRSSYEQYF
TRBJ2-7 | TRBV18 | - | CASSPLPYGEQYF
TRBJ2-5 | TRBV5-8 | - | CATQSVETQYF
TRBJ2-7 | TRBV4-1 | - | CASSQDVARSYEQYF
TRBJ2-1 | TRBV28 | TRBD2 | CASSASGGPYNEQFF
TRBJ1-6 | TRBV27 | - | CASSWGGGSGNSPLHF
TRBJ1-1 | TRBV18 | - | CASSPARGNTEAFF
TRBJ1-6 | TRBV2 | - | CASSEVANSPLHF
TRBJ2-2 | TRBV9 | - | CASSVESRAGELFF
TRBJ1-1 | TRBV18 | - | CASSPSRRGNTEAFF
TRBJ2-1 | TRBV7-2 | - | CASSNSALHEQFF
TRBJ1-6 | TRBV4-3 | - | CASSQDRGENSPLHF
TRBJ1-6 | TRBV4-2 | TRBD1 | CASSQDPGGNSPLHF